These T cell receptor beta chains were read from a single sample in a study of OX40 agonist ivuxolimab in advanced cancers. TCRdb's table, derived via immunoSEQ multiplex PCR, lists solely in-frame clones and lacks some. This sample carries 65,000 to 85,000 clones, more than 70% of them seen once, and the ten largest clones take 9% to 10%. The sample here was CD4+ or CD8+ T cells sorted from blood, taken in a trial of the OX40 agonist ivuxolimab. The origin of the receptors is an adult with an advanced solid tumor such as melanoma, head and neck, liver or kidney cancer. The CDR3 runs from the conserved cysteine through the conserved F or W. D genes are given only for firm matches. Part of the rows lack a size; the others show once, few, many or a class for expanded clones.

V	size	D	J	DNA	CDR3
TRBV7-7	once	NA	TRBJ2-7	TGTGCTAGCAGCCCCAGGGTTGGGGACGAGCAGTACTTC	CASSPRVGDEQYF
TRBV7-2	NA	TRBD1	TRBJ1-1	TGTGCCAGCAGCCCGAGGACAGGGAGGAGCACTGAAGCTTTCTTT	CASSPRTGRSTEAFF
TRBV27	once	NA	TRBJ2-3	TGTGCCAGCAGCAACAGGTTCACAGCAGATACGCAGTATTTT	CASSNRFTADTQYF
TRBV5-1	NA	TRBD1	TRBJ2-5	TGCGCCAGCAGCTTGGCGGCAGGGGGCGAGACCCAGTACTTC	CASSLAAGGETQYF
TRBV6-6	NA	TRBD1	TRBJ1-4	TGTGCCAGCAGTTACCCCCCCGGGACAGGCCGAGAAAAACTGTTTTTT	CASSYPPGTGREKLFF
TRBV5-1	NA	TRBD1	TRBJ2-2	TGCGCCAGCAGCTCAGAGGGACAGATGTACACCGGGGAGCTGTTTTTT	CASSSEGQMYTGELFF
TRBV19	once	NA	TRBJ2-3	TGTGCCAGTAGTATACGGGGCAGCACAGATACGCAGTATTTT	CASSIRGSTDTQYF
TRBV5-4	few	NA	TRBJ2-5	TGTGCCAGCAGCTTTAACCGGGGGGCTAAACAAGAGACCCAGTACTTC	CASSFNRGAKQETQYF
TRBV7-2	NA	TRBD1	TRBJ2-7	TGTGCCAGCAGCTCCACCCTCGGGACAGACACCTACGAGCAGTACTTC	CASSSTLGTDTYEQYF
TRBV18	NA	NA	TRBJ1-5	TGTGCCAGCTCACCGTCAGGCAATCAGCCCCAGCATTTT	CASSPSGNQPQHF
TRBV6-6	NA	NA	TRBJ2-7	TGTGCCAGCAGTTACTCCCCCGGCGGGACCTACGAGCAGTACTTC	CASSYSPGGTYEQYF
TRBV2	few	NA	TRBJ1-6	TGTGCCAGCAGTGCTGGGGGAGGGTATTCACCCCTCCACTTT	CASSAGGGYSPLHF
TRBV10-3	NA	NA	TRBJ1-4	TGTGCCACCAGTAGTTCGGCCCTTGCAACTAATGAAAAACTGTTTTTT	CATSSSALATNEKLFF
TRBV4-2	NA	TRBD1	TRBJ2-3	TGTGCCAGCAGCCAGGAAGCCGGGACAGGGGGTTCGGGGGGCACAGATACGCAGTATTTT	CASSQEAGTGGSGGTDTQYF
TRBV18	NA	TRBD2	TRBJ2-3	TGTGCCAGCTCGCCGAGAGGACTAGCGGGAGGAGATACGCAGTATTTT	CASSPRGLAGGDTQYF
TRBV6-6	NA	NA	TRBJ1-2	TGTGCCAGCAGTTACGGGGACGGTTTATATGGCTACACCTTC	CASSYGDGLYGYTF
TRBV2	NA	TRBD2	TRBJ2-3	TGTGCCAACAGTGAAGCGGGGGGCCCGGATACGCAGTATTTT	CANSEAGGPDTQYF
TRBV6-5	NA	TRBD1	TRBJ2-1	TGTGCCAGCAGTTTGTTGTCCGGGACAGGGAACTTCGAGCAGTTCTTC	CASSLLSGTGNFEQFF
TRBV28	NA	NA	TRBJ1-2	TGTGCCAGCAGTTTTATTCCAGGGGCTGGGGCTGAAAACTATGGCTACACCTTC	CASSFIPGAGAENYGYTF
TRBV18	NA	TRBD2	TRBJ2-5	TGTGCCAGCTCACAGGGACTAGCAGAGACCCAGTACTTC	CASSQGLAETQYF
TRBV7-2	NA	NA	TRBJ2-7	TGTGCCAGCAGCCCTCGCGCAACAGGGAAAGTGAACGAGCAGTACTTC	CASSPRATGKVNEQYF
TRBV6-5	NA	NA	TRBJ2-7	TGTGCCAGCAGTTACGGGACTTCCTACGAGCAGTACTTC	CASSYGTSYEQYF
TRBV7-7	NA	TRBD2	TRBJ2-5	TGTGCTAGCAGCTTATCCGGCGGGGGTATGGAGACCCAGTACTTC	CASSLSGGGMETQYF
TRBV6-6	NA	NA	TRBJ1-2	TGTGCCAGCAATATCCGGGGAAGGGACTATGGCTACACCTTC	CASNIRGRDYGYTF
TRBV7-2	NA	TRBD1	TRBJ2-1	TGTGCCAGCAGCTCCCCCCGGACAGGTTACAATGAGCAGTTCTTC	CASSSPRTGYNEQFF
TRBV19	NA	NA	TRBJ1-4	TGTGCCAGTAGTATAGTGCCCAGGTTGGGTGAAAAACTGTTTTTT	CASSIVPRLGEKLFF
TRBV6-6	NA	NA	TRBJ2-7	TGTGCCAGCAGTTATCTCTCCGCCTACGAGCAGTACTTC	CASSYLSAYEQYF
TRBV9	NA	NA	TRBJ1-2	TGTGCCAGCAGCGTATTTCCTAACTATGGCTACACCTTC	CASSVFPNYGYTF
TRBV7-2	NA	NA	TRBJ1-6	TGTGCCAGCAGCTCGGTAGGGGGGCTCTATAATTCACCCCTCCACTTT	CASSSVGGLYNSPLHF
TRBV20-1	NA	NA	TRBJ1-5	TGCAGTGCTAGAGATGGGGGTCCCCAGCATTTT	CSARDGGPQHF
TRBV7-8	NA	NA	TRBJ2-7	TGTGCCAGCAGCTCGGGGGGACAGACAGCGGCCTTC	CASSSGGQTAAF
TRBV6-5	NA	TRBD1	TRBJ2-5	TGTGCCAGCACCCGACAGGGGGTCGAGACCCAGTACTTC	CASTRQGVETQYF
TRBV5-8	NA	TRBD2	TRBJ2-3	TGTGCCAGCAGCAGCGGGACTCACCGACTTAGCACAGATACGCAGTATTTT	CASSSGTHRLSTDTQYF
TRBV2	NA	TRBD1	TRBJ1-4	TGTGCCAGCACCTTAGGACAGGCAGAAAATGAAAAACTGTTTTTT	CASTLGQAENEKLFF
TRBV6-5	NA	NA	TRBJ1-6	TGTGCCAGCAGACTGGGACGGATTAATTCACCCCTCCACTTT	CASRLGRINSPLHF
TRBV6-5	once	NA	TRBJ2-3	TGTGCCAGCAGTTACTCAAGGACCTCAGATACGCAGTATTTT	CASSYSRTSDTQYF
TRBV19	once	NA	TRBJ2-1	TGTGCCAGTACCCCCTGGGGGTTGGGCAATGAGCAGTTCTTC	CASTPWGLGNEQFF
TRBV5-1	NA	NA	TRBJ2-2	TGCGCCAGCAGTTTAAGATCGACAATCGCGAACACCGGGGAGCTGTTTTTT	CASSLRSTIANTGELFF
TRBV30	NA	NA	TRBJ1-5	TGTGCCTGGAGTGCCCCGGGGTGTCAGCCCCAGCATTTT	CAWSAPGCQPQHF
TRBV20-1	few	NA	TRBJ2-5	TGCAGTACCGGACCCGCCGCGAAGTACTTC	CSTGPAAKYF
TRBV21-1	once	NA	TRBJ2-4	TGTGCCAGCAGCAAAGTCACGAGGGAACGACTAGCGGGAGCCAAAAACATTCAGTACTTC	CASSKVTRERLAGAKNIQYF
TRBV7-7	NA	TRBD2	TRBJ2-5	TGTGCTAGCAGCTTGGCGGGGGCCCAGTACTTC	CASSLAGAQYF
TRBV9	NA	NA	TRBJ2-3	TGTGCCAGCAGCGTAGAGGGGACTAGCACAGATACGCAGTATTTT	CASSVEGTSTDTQYF
TRBV13	NA	NA	TRBJ2-5	TGTGCCAGCAGCTTCGGACTTCTCGAGACCCAGTACTTC	CASSFGLLETQYF
TRBV28	NA	NA	TRBJ1-6	TGTGCCAGCAGTCCCCGGACCGGGCGCTCACCCCTCCACTTT	CASSPRTGRSPLHF
TRBV6-1	NA	NA	TRBJ1-5	TGTGCCAGCAGTGAAATCGGCACCGAGAATCAGCCCCAGCATTTT	CASSEIGTENQPQHF
TRBV2	few	TRBD1	TRBJ2-3	TGTGCCAGCAGTAAGACAGGGGGCACAGATACGCAGTATTTT	CASSKTGGTDTQYF
TRBV20-1	NA	NA	TRBJ2-5	TGCAGTTTCAGGGGGGGAGAGACCCAGTACTTC	CSFRGGETQYF
TRBV29-1	NA	TRBD2	TRBJ2-1	TGCAGCGTCGATCTAGCGGTCTTCTACAATGAGCAGTTCTTC	CSVDLAVFYNEQFF